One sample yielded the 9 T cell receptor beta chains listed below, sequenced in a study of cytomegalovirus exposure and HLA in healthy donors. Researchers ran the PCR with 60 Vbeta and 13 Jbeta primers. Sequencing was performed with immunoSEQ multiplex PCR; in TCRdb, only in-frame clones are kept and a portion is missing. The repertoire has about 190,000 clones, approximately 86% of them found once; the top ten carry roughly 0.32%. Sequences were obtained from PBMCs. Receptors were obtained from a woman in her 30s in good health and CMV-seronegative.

CDR3 in amino acids: CASSISGTFNEKLFF. In DNA, the CDR3 is TGTGCCAGCAGCATCTCAGGGACTTTTAATGAAAAACTGTTTTTT. The chain uses TRBV9 and TRBJ1-4; possible D gene TRBD1, 5 bases. V lost 4 bases, J lost 4 bases, and 14 bases lay in between. The CDR3 has 15 amino acids. The V gene's germline CDR1 is SGDLS and CDR2 YYNGEE.

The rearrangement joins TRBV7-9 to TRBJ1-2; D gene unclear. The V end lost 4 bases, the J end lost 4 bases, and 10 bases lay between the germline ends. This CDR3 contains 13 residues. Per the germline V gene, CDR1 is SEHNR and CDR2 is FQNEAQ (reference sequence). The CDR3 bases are TGTGCCAGCAGCTCCACTGAGTTCTATGGCTACACCTTC. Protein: CASSSTEFYGYTF.

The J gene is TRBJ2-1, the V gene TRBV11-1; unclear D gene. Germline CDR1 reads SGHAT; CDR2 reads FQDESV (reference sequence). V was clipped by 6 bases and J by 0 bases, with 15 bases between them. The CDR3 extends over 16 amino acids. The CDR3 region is CASRATGYPSYNEQFF. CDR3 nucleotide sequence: TGTGCCAGCAGGGCAACCGGGTACCCCTCCTACAATGAGCAGTTCTTC.

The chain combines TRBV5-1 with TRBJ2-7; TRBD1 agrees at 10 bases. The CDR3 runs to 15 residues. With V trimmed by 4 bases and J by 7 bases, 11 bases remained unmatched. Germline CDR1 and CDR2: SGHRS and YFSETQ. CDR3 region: CASSPGGTGEGEQYF. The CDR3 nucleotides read TGCGCCAGCAGCCCAGGTGGGACAGGGGAAGGTGAGCAGTACTTC.

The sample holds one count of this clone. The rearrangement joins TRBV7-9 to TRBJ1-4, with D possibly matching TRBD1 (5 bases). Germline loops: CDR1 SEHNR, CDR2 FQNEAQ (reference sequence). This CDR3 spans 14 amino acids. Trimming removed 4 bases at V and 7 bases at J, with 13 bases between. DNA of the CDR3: TGTGCCAGCAGCTCCGACAGACTCGGTGAAAAACTGTTTTTT. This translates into CASSSDRLGEKLFF.

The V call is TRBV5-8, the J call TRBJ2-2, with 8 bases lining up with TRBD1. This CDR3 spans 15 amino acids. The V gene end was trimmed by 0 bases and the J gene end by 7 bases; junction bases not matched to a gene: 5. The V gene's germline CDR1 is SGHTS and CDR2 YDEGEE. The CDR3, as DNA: TGTGCCAGCAGCTTGGTAGCAGGGGGCCACGGGGAGCTGTTTTTT. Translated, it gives CASSLVAGGHGELFF. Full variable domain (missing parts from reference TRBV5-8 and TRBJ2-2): EAGVTQSPTHLIKTRGQQATLRCSPISGHTSVYWYQQALGLGLQFLLWYDEGEERNRGNFPPRFSGRQFPNYSSELNVNALELEDSALYLCASSLVAGGHGELFFGEGSRLTVL.

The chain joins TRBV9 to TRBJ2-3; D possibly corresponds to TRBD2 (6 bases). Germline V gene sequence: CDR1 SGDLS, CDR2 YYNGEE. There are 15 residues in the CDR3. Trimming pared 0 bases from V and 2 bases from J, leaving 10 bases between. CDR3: CASSVDGDSTDTQYF. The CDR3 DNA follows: TGTGCCAGCAGCGTAGATGGGGACTCCACAGATACGCAGTATTTT.

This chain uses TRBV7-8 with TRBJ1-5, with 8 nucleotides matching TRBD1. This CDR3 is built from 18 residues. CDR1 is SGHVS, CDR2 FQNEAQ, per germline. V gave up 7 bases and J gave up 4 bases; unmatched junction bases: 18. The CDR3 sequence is CASKLSGQGAIENQPQHF. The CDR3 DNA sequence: TGTGCCAGCAAGCTTAGCGGCCAGGGGGCGATCGAGAATCAGCCCCAGCATTTT.

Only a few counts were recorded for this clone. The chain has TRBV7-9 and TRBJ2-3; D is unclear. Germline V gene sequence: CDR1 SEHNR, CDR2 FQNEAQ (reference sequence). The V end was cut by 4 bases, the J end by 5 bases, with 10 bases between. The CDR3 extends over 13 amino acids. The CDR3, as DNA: TGTGCCAGCAGCTCCCTGAGGATAGATACGCAGTATTTT. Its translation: CASSSLRIDTQYF.